A single sample is the source of the 22 T cell receptor beta chains below, sequenced in a study of T cell repertoires in cytomegalovirus infection. Their antigens remain unidentified. TCRdb re-called the reads through MiXCR, storing one row per CDR3 protein. The sample lists 680,000 or so distinct CDR3 sequences, roughly 36% occurring once. Sequenced material: cultured PBMCs, taken from culture after CMV antigen stimulation. The source is a human donor in good health (CMV status not recorded). Some clones in this sample may be carry-over from other donors' samples.

This clonotype was seen a few times. V and J are TRBV7-9 and TRBJ1-4, with 8 positions matching TRBD1. This CDR3 has 15 residues. The germline CDR1 and CDR2 sequences are SEHNR and FQNEAQ (reference sequence). After removal of 4 bases from V and 3 bases from J, the junction contained 4 bases not matched to a gene. The CDR3 DNA follows: TGTGCCAGCAGCTCCCGACAGGGGCCTAATGAAAAACTGTTTTTT. It translates to CASSSRQGPNEKLFF.

This clonotype was seen more than once but under ten times. The rearrangement joins TRBV6-6 to TRBJ2-3; 7 positions agree with TRBD2. This CDR3 has 15 residues. CDR1 MNHNY and CDR2 SVGAGI come from the germline V gene (reference sequence). The V gene end was trimmed by 6 bases and the J gene end by 1 base; junction bases not matched to a gene: 7. CDR3 sequence reads: CASSGAGDGTDTQYF. In DNA form, the CDR3 reads TGTGCCAGCAGCGGTGCGGGGGATGGCACAGATACGCAGTATTTT.

The J gene is TRBJ1-6, the V gene TRBV12-3 or TRBV12-4, with TRBD1 identical over 8 bases. The CDR3 is 18 amino acids. Unmatched junction bases numbered 10, after V lost 6 bases and J lost 0 bases. This chain's CDR3 is CASRSGQVSSSYNSPLHF. As DNA, the CDR3 is TGTGCCAGCAGGTCGGGACAGGTCTCAAGCTCCTATAATTCACCCCTCCACTTT.

CDR3 DNA sequence: TGTGCCAGCAGCCCAGGGGGTATGAGGACCGGGGAGCTGTTTTTT. Translation gives CASSPGGMRTGELFF. The chain recombines TRBV11-2 with TRBJ2-2; TRBD1 agrees at 7 bases. Trimming cost V 5 bases and J 5 bases; bases outside gene matches: 8. Germline loops: CDR1 SGHAT, CDR2 FQNNGV. The CDR3 consists of 15 residues.

This clonotype showed up many times. J is TRBJ1-2 and V is TRBV7-8, with TRBD1 as a possible D gene (5 bases). Trimming took 1 base from V and 4 from J, leaving 16 bases between them. Germline V gene data show CDR1 as SGHVS and CDR2 as FQNEAQ. This CDR3 contains 16 residues. DNA of the CDR3: TGTGCCAGCAGCTTAGGGGGCCGGGGTGAGGGCTATGGCTACACCTTC. It specifies CASSLGGRGEGYGYTF.

V is TRBV6-1 and J is TRBJ2-3; D is ambiguous. The CDR3 contains 15 residues. V lost 4 bases and J 7 bases, leaving 18 bases between the germline ends. Germline assignment: CDR1 MNHNS and CDR2 SASEGT. The CDR3 protein is CASSVWTPFRHTQYF. DNA of the CDR3: TGTGCCAGCAGTGTCTGGACCCCCTTTAGACATACGCAGTATTTT.

The table lists this clonotype with many counts. The chain recombines TRBV7-8 with TRBJ1-5; 8 bases match TRBD1. In germline, CDR1 is SGHVS, CDR2 FQNEAQ. The CDR3 runs 18 residues. Unmatched junction bases numbered 13, after V lost 4 bases and J lost 2 bases. The CDR3 here is CASSSRGQGTFGNQPQHF. The DNA for the CDR3 is TGTGCCAGCAGCTCCAGGGGGCAGGGGACGTTTGGCAATCAGCCCCAGCATTTT.

The chain is built from TRBV6-1 and TRBJ2-1; tentatively, D is TRBD1 (5 bases). CDR1 and CDR2 (germline): MNHNS, SASEGT. The ends were cut back, 1 base at V and 14 bases at J, with 12 bases in the middle. CDR3 size: 12 residues. CDR3 sequence: CASSEVGQGEFF. For the CDR3, the DNA is TGTGCCAGCAGTGAAGTGGGTCAGGGTGAGTTCTTC.

This clonotype has ten or more counts. The chain recombines TRBV7-2 with TRBJ1-2; maybe TRBD1 (6 bases). The germline V gene encodes CDR1 SGHTA and CDR2 FQGNSA. There are 15 residues in the CDR3. The ends were cut back, 0 bases at V and 7 bases at J, with 15 bases in the middle. CDR3 region: CASSLAGRVQGGYTF. The CDR3 DNA reads TGTGCCAGCAGCTTAGCCGGCAGGGTACAGGGTGGCTACACCTTC.

This clonotype was picked up many times. This rearrangement joins TRBV7-6 to TRBJ1-3; D unresolved. V lost 2 bases, J lost 0 bases, and 17 bases lay in between. This CDR3 spans 18 amino acids. Germline V gene sequence: CDR1 SGHVS, CDR2 FNYEAQ. The CDR3 spells CASSLSPRPRYSGNTIYF. Here the CDR3 DNA reads TGTGCCAGCAGCTTAAGCCCCAGGCCGAGGTACTCTGGAAACACCATATATTTT.

The genes are TRBV27 and TRBJ1-6; D gene uncertain. V was cut by 2 bases and J by 10 bases, with 15 bases left in between. The CDR3 runs to 15 residues. CDR1 and CDR2 (germline): MNHEY, SMNVEV (reference sequence). CDR3 sequence (DNA): TGTGCCAGCAGTTTAGACGCCGGGAGTTACTCACCCCTCCACTTT. Translation: CASSLDAGSYSPLHF.

The chain is built from TRBV7-6 and TRBJ2-3; maybe TRBD2 (5 bases). V was shortened by 0 bases and J by 0 bases, with 13 bases between the two germline ends. This CDR3 comprises 17 residues. In germline, CDR1 is SGHVS, CDR2 FNYEAQ. Here the CDR3 reads CASSLASGAASTDTQYF. The CDR3 bases are TGTGCCAGCAGCTTAGCTTCTGGAGCGGCTAGCACAGATACGCAGTATTTT.

The chain uses TRBV6-2 or TRBV6-3 and TRBJ2-5; 9 bases map to TRBD1. The CDR3 is 15 amino acids. J gave up 7 bases and V 5 bases, and 11 bases lay outside the gene matches. Per germline, CDR1 MNHEY and CDR2 SVGEGT. CDR3 DNA: TGTGCCAGCAGTCCACAGGGGGCGTACAGGGTGACCCAGTACTTC. It encodes CASSPQGAYRVTQYF.

The chain combines TRBV19 with TRBJ1-5, with D uncertain. Trimming removed 7 bases from V and 0 bases from J, with 16 bases in between. Per the germline V gene, CDR1 is LNHDA and CDR2 is SQIVND (reference sequence). The CDR3 contains 16 residues. DNA for the CDR3: TGTGCCAGTACGGGCAGGTTAGGTATTAGCAATCAGCCCCAGCATTTT. This sequence encodes CASTGRLGISNQPQHF.

The chain recombines TRBV27 with TRBJ2-7; D is ambiguous. The CDR3 is made up of 12 amino acids. Looked up from germline, CDR1 is MNHEY and CDR2 is SMNVEV (reference sequence). V lost 5 bases, J lost 6 bases, and 11 bases lay in between. The CDR3 DNA sequence: TGTGCCAGCAGTGGTCGACGGTTCGAGCAGTACTTC. The encoded protein is CASSGRRFEQYF.

This clonotype appeared a few times. V gene TRBV7-9 combines with J gene TRBJ2-7, with 7 bases that match TRBD2. V lost 2 bases to trimming and J lost 2 bases; unmatched junction nucleotides: 12. CDR1 is SEHNR and CDR2 is FQNEAQ in the germline V gene (reference sequence). The CDR3 is 17 residues long. DNA for the CDR3: TGTGCCAGCAGCTTACCCAACCTAGCGGCAAATACCTACGAGCAGTACTTC. Protein product: CASSLPNLAANTYEQYF. Drawing the rest from reference TRBV7-9 and TRBJ2-7, the complete variable domain is DTGVSQNPRHKITKRGQNVTFRCDPISEHNRLYWYRQTLGQGPEFLTYFQNEAQLEKSRLLSDRFSAERPKGSFSTLEIQRTEQGDSAMYLCASSLPNLAANTYEQYFGPGTRLTVT.

This clonotype has more than one count but fewer than ten. The chain employs TRBV12-3 or TRBV12-4 and TRBJ2-5, with 7 nucleotides matching TRBD2. CDR3 length: 15 amino acids. Losses at the gene ends were 6 bases for V and 5 bases for J; bases not matched to a gene: 12. The CDR3 DNA follows: TGTGCCAGCAGACAACCGGGACTACGGATGGAGACCCAGTACTTC. This sequence encodes CASRQPGLRMETQYF.

This CDR3 is CASSTGLQDTQYF. CDR3 bases: TGCGCCAGCAGCACGGGACTTCAAGATACGCAGTATTTT. V gene TRBV5-1 combines with J gene TRBJ2-3, with D maybe TRBD2 (6 bases). The CDR3 loop spans 13 amino acids. Trimming shortened V by 4 bases and J by 5 bases, and 11 bases separated the two germline ends. Germline assignment: CDR1 SGHRS and CDR2 YFSETQ.

This rearrangement joins TRBV12-3 or TRBV12-4 to TRBJ2-5, with D possibly being TRBD2 (6 bases). V dropped 5 bases and J dropped 2 bases, with 15 bases sitting between them. This CDR3 has 15 residues. In nucleotides, the CDR3 is TGTGCCAGCAGTATAGGACTAAGGGGTCAAGAGACCCAGTACTTC. Residues: CASSIGLRGQETQYF.

This clonotype was detected a few times. The rearrangement joins TRBV10-3 to TRBJ2-1; the D gene is possibly TRBD1 (7 bases). Trimming removed 0 bases at V and 5 bases at J, with 11 bases between. The CDR3 is 15 amino acids. CDR1 and CDR2 from the germline V gene are ENHRY and SYGVKD. CDR3 coding DNA: TGTGCCATCAGTGAGTCCAGGGGGGATCACAATGAGCAGTTCTTC. Protein product: CAISESRGDHNEQFF.

This clonotype was found a few times. This chain joins TRBV28 and TRBJ1-6; D unresolved. CDR1 MDHEN and CDR2 SYDVKM come from the germline V gene. The CDR3 loop spans 14 amino acids. Trimming removed 3 bases at V and 6 bases at J, with 9 bases between. The CDR3: CASSFETANSPLHF. CDR3 in DNA: TGTGCCAGCAGTTTCGAGACGGCTAATTCACCCCTCCACTTT.

This clonotype was counted at least ten times. This chain joins TRBV6-1 and TRBJ1-4; the D gene is possibly TRBD1 (6 bases). Germline V gene sequence: CDR1 MNHNS, CDR2 SASEGT. The CDR3 loop spans 15 amino acids. V was trimmed by 5 bases and J by 5 bases, leaving 15 bases between them. The CDR3 region is CASSPHPGVNEKLFF. The CDR3 nucleotides read TGTGCCAGCAGTCCCCACCCAGGGGTGAATGAAAAACTGTTTTTT.